The 27 T cell receptor beta chains presented below share a single source sample, sequenced in a study of blood T cells in healthy people across ages. A second about 7 to 12 cycle PCR used barcoded and J-beta primers. MiXCR, applied by TCRdb to the 5' RACE reads, yields one record per CDR3 protein. Of around 870,000 distinct CDR3 sequences in the sample, 29% were seen once. Sequencing used blood. All receptors derive from a woman aged 80 or over in good health.

The chain links TRBV5-1 to TRBJ2-5, with 10 nucleotides matching TRBD2. In germline, CDR1 is SGHRS, CDR2 YFSETQ. V shed 6 bases and J 5 bases; nucleotides not matched to a gene: 10. The CDR3 is 15 amino acids. The CDR3: CASKISGGARETQYF. CDR3 sequence (DNA): TGCGCCAGCAAAATAAGCGGGGGGGCCCGTGAGACCCAGTACTTC.

A remark on this clonotype: A read error may account for a junction end that differs from germline. This sequence joins TRBV6-5 and TRBJ1-2; D is possibly TRBD1 (6 bases). The germline V gene has CDR1 MNHEY and CDR2 SVGAGI. The CDR3 has 13 amino acids. This CDR3 reads CTSSLTGNYGYTF. CDR3 bases: TGTACCAGCAGTCTTACAGGGAACTATGGCTACACCTTC.

V usage is TRBV6-2 or TRBV6-3 and J usage is TRBJ2-7, with D possibly matching TRBD1 (6 bases). Germline CDR1 is MNHEY and CDR2 is SVGEGT. The V and J ends lost 3 bases and 7 bases respectively, with 19 bases between them. The CDR3 spans 15 residues. The CDR3: CASSYGGPPLGEQYF. CDR3 coding DNA: TGTGCCAGCAGTTATGGGGGCCCGCCGCTTGGGGAGCAGTACTTC.

This clonotype was counted at least ten times. The genes are TRBV6-2 or TRBV6-3 and TRBJ2-7; possible D gene TRBD2, 5 bases. The length of the CDR3 is 13 residues. Germline loops: CDR1 MNHEY, CDR2 SVGEGT. V was cut by 2 bases and J by 4 bases, with 9 bases left in between. The CDR3, as DNA: TGTGCCAGCAGTTACCTACCGGGGTACGAGCAGTACTTC. Translating it yields CASSYLPGYEQYF.

The chain employs TRBV18 and TRBJ1-5; 10 bases align to TRBD1. CDR1 is KGHSH and CDR2 is LQKENI in the germline V gene. The length of the CDR3 is 12 residues. Trimming at V came to 4 bases and at J to 13 bases, leaving 4 bases not matched to a gene. CDR3 bases: TGTGCCAGCTCACAAGACAGGGGGCATCAGCATTTT. Encoded protein: CASSQDRGHQHF. The whole variable domain, filled in from reference TRBV18 and TRBJ1-5, reads NAGVMQNPRHLVRRRGQEARLRCSPMKGHSHVYWYRQLPEEGLKFMVYLQKENIIDESGMPKERFSAEFPKEGPSILRIQQVVRGDSAAYFCASSQDRGHQHFGDGTRLSIL.

A few counts support this clonotype. The chain couples TRBV6-2 or TRBV6-3 to TRBJ1-5, with 10 bases fitting TRBD1. J gave up 5 bases and V 6 bases, and 28 bases lay outside the gene matches. This CDR3 is 22 amino acids long. From germline, CDR1 is MNHEY and CDR2 SVGEGT. The CDR3 protein is CASSFILLPFISGTGVDQPQHF. As DNA, the CDR3 is TGTGCCAGCAGCTTCATCTTACTCCCCTTTATCTCGGGGACAGGGGTCGATCAGCCCCAGCATTTT.

The chain uses TRBV30 and TRBJ1-1; D is undetermined. CDR3 length: 14 residues. In germline, CDR1 is GTSNPN, CDR2 SVGIG (reference sequence). V shed 3 bases and J shed 5 bases, with 16 bases lying between them. The CDR3 DNA follows: TGTGCCTGGAGGATCTGGGGATCGGGGACTGAAGCTTTCTTT. It yields the protein CAWRIWGSGTEAFF.

The gene calls are TRBV10-3 and TRBJ2-1, with a weak D call TRBD1 (6 bases). CDR1 ENHRY and CDR2 SYGVKD come from the germline V gene. The CDR3 length is 12 residues. The CDR3 DNA reads TGTGTCACCCGGGACACCGACTACGAGCAGTTCTTC. It codes for CVTRDTDYEQFF.

This sequence joins TRBV15 and TRBJ2-5; the D gene is possibly TRBD2 (5 bases). Germline values: CDR1 LNHNV, CDR2 YYDKDF (reference sequence). V lost 0 bases, J lost 5 bases, and 10 bases lay in between. The CDR3 is 14 residues long. The CDR3 sequence is CATSRDPTGETQYF. The CDR3 DNA reads as TGTGCCACCAGCAGAGATCCAACGGGGGAGACCCAGTACTTC. Using reference TRBV15 and TRBJ2-5 for the parts outside the CDR3, the full variable domain is DAMVIQNPRYQVTQFGKPVTLSCSQTLNHNVMYWYQQKSSQAPKLLFHYYDKDFNNEADTPDNFQSRRPNTSFCFLDIRSPGLGDTAMYLCATSRDPTGETQYFGPGTRLLVL.

This clonotype occurred many times. The CDR3 loop reads CASSQTGGNNYGYTF. The CDR3 coding sequence is TGCGCCAGCAGCCAAACCGGGGGGAATAACTATGGCTACACCTTC. The chain joins TRBV4-3 to TRBJ1-2, with a possible D match to TRBD1 (5 bases). The length of the CDR3 is 15 residues. Trimming removed 2 bases from V and 1 base from J, with 11 bases in between. CDR1 and CDR2 (germline): LGHNA, YSLEER.

This clonotype was counted a few times. The rearrangement uses TRBV7-9 and TRBJ2-2; a weak D match, TRBD2 (5 bases). This CDR3 has 15 residues. Germline V gene sequence: CDR1 SEHNR, CDR2 FQNEAQ (reference sequence). Between the trimmed V and J ends, which lost 0 bases and 9 bases, there was a span of 14 bases. Here the CDR3 reads CASSLASSGARELFF. The CDR3 nucleotides read TGTGCCAGCAGCTTAGCGTCGAGCGGCGCCAGGGAGCTGTTTTTT. The variable domain in full, completed from reference TRBV7-9 and TRBJ2-2, reads DTGVSQNPRHKITKRGQNVTFRCDPISEHNRLYWYRQTLGQGPEFLTYFQNEAQLEKSRLLSDRFSAERPKGSFSTLEIQRTEQGDSAMYLCASSLASSGARELFFGEGSRLTVL.

This clonotype appeared many times. The gene calls are TRBV28 and TRBJ1-2, with 7 positions matching TRBD1. Germline V gene sequence: CDR1 MDHEN, CDR2 SYDVKM. The CDR3 has 14 residues. V lost 6 bases and J lost 0; bases outside the gene matches: 4. This chain's CDR3 is CASSATGSNYGYTF. The CDR3 coding sequence is TGTGCCAGCAGCGCGACAGGGTCTAACTATGGCTACACCTTC.

The chain joins TRBV6-1 to TRBJ2-7, with D hard to call. The CDR3 length is 12 residues. Deletions cut 2 bases from V and 5 bases from J, with 7 bases between. CDR1 and CDR2 from the germline V gene are MNHNS and SASEGT. The CDR3 DNA reads TGTGCCAGCAGTGAAACCAGGAACGAGCAGTACTTC. It codes for CASSETRNEQYF.

The chain recombines TRBV13 with TRBJ2-7; weak D call: TRBD2 (6 bases). Germline V lookup: CDR1 PRHDT, CDR2 FYEKMQ (reference sequence). V lost 5 bases and J 0 bases, leaving 23 bases between the germline ends. There are 18 residues in the CDR3. The CDR3 region has the DNA TGTGCCAGCAGCCAAGATGAATATGGCGGGACCTACTCCTACGAGCAGTACTTC. It specifies CASSQDEYGGTYSYEQYF.

This clonotype was detected ten times or more. V is TRBV5-6 and J is TRBJ2-7, with D maybe TRBD1 (5 bases). The V end was cut by 0 bases, the J end by 3 bases, with 16 bases between. From germline, CDR1 is SGHDT and CDR2 YYEEEE. CDR3 length: 16 amino acids. Written as DNA, the CDR3 is TGTGCCAGCAGCTTGGCTGGCACCCGACAGAACTACGAGCAGTACTTC. It specifies CASSLAGTRQNYEQYF.

V and J are TRBV7-2 and TRBJ2-5, with 11 bases that match TRBD2. The V segment lost 0 bases and the J segment 4 bases; nucleotides outside the gene matches: 4. Germline V CDR1 and CDR2: SGHTA, FQGNSA. The CDR3 totals 16 residues. The CDR3 nucleotides read TGTGCCAGCAGCTTAGCCGTAGCGGGAGGGCGAGAGACCCAGTACTTC. This encodes CASSLAVAGGRETQYF.

This clonotype was seen ten or more times. The V gene is TRBV5-1, the J gene TRBJ2-5; 7 bases map to TRBD1. Looked up from germline, CDR1 is SGHRS and CDR2 is YFSETQ. This CDR3 has 14 residues. The V gene end was trimmed by 4 bases and the J gene end by 3 bases; junction bases not matched to a gene: 6. This chain's CDR3 is CASSAWDSEETQYF. The CDR3 DNA reads as TGCGCCAGCAGCGCATGGGACAGCGAAGAGACCCAGTACTTC. Filled out from reference TRBV5-1 and TRBJ2-5, the complete variable domain reads KAGVTQTPRYLIKTRGQQVTLSCSPISGHRSVSWYQQTPGQGLQFLFEYFSETQRNKGNFPGRFSGRQFSNSRSEMNVSTLELGDSALYLCASSAWDSEETQYFGPGTRLLVL.

The table lists this clonotype with many counts. CDR3 sequence: CASSLAGERRETQYF. CDR3 DNA sequence: TGCGCCAGCAGCTTGGCAGGGGAGAGGAGAGAGACCCAGTACTTC. The gene calls are TRBV5-1 and TRBJ2-5; D perhaps matches TRBD1 (6 bases). Trimming cost V 0 bases and J 4 bases, with 13 bases left between them. This CDR3 has 15 amino acids. The germline gives CDR1 SGHRS, CDR2 YFSETQ.

This clonotype was detected ten times or more. V is TRBV5-1 and J is TRBJ2-1; no clear D gene. Trimming removed 0 bases at V and 0 bases at J, with 13 bases between. This CDR3 comprises 17 residues. The germline V gene encodes CDR1 SGHRS and CDR2 YFSETQ. Written as DNA, the CDR3 is TGCGCCAGCAGCTTGGGGGTAGGATTTAGCTCCTACAATGAGCAGTTCTTC. It encodes CASSLGVGFSSYNEQFF.

This chain connects TRBV2 to TRBJ2-2; TRBD1 matches at 9 bases. Germline trimming cut 3 bases from V and 0 bases from J; bases unmatched to any gene: 8. This CDR3 has 18 amino acids. Germline CDR1 SNHLY, CDR2 FYNNEI. CDR3 sequence reads: CASSDWDRAYPNTGELFF. DNA for the CDR3: TGTGCCAGCAGTGATTGGGACAGGGCCTACCCGAACACCGGGGAGCTGTTTTTT.

This clonotype was seen at least ten times. The chain combines TRBV18 with TRBJ2-7; D is uncertain. This CDR3 region has 15 residues. Germline V gene sequence: CDR1 KGHSH, CDR2 LQKENI. V shed 3 bases and J shed 7 bases, with 19 bases lying between them. The CDR3 region is CASSPQETDLREQYF. CDR3 DNA sequence: TGTGCCAGCTCACCTCAAGAAACAGATCTACGAGAGCAGTACTTC. The whole variable domain, remainder taken from reference TRBV18 and TRBJ2-7, is NAGVMQNPRHLVRRRGQEARLRCSPMKGHSHVYWYRQLPEEGLKFMVYLQKENIIDESGMPKERFSAEFPKEGPSILRIQQVVRGDSAAYFCASSPQETDLREQYFGPGTRLTVT.

This clonotype was counted many times. J is TRBJ1-5 and V is TRBV5-5; TRBD1 is a possible D gene (5 bases). In germline, CDR1 is SGHKS, CDR2 YYEKEE (reference sequence). The CDR3 covers 15 residues. Trimming shortened V by 2 bases and J by 2 bases, and 11 bases separated the two germline ends. The CDR3 bases are TGTGCCAGCAGCTTTCGGCAGGGAGGCAATCAGCCCCAGCATTTT. This encodes CASSFRQGGNQPQHF.

The chain joins TRBV5-6 to TRBJ2-3; D is perhaps TRBD1 or TRBD2 (6 bases each). The V end lost 2 bases, the J end lost 5 bases, and 18 bases lay between the germline ends. The CDR3 covers 16 residues. The germline gives CDR1 SGHDT, CDR2 YYEEEE. The CDR3 spells CASSFYGGTQGDTQYF. Written as DNA, the CDR3 is TGTGCCAGCAGCTTTTATGGCGGGACACAAGGAGATACGCAGTATTTT.

The sample holds a few counts of this clonotype. This chain joins TRBV20-1 and TRBJ2-4; TRBD1 is a possible D gene (6 bases). From germline, CDR1 is DFQATT and CDR2 SNEGSKA (reference sequence). Between the trimmed V and J ends, which lost 4 bases and 2 bases, there was a span of 12 bases. There are 14 residues in the CDR3. The CDR3 DNA sequence: TGCAGTGCTAACCGAGGGGGACCCAAAAACATTCAGTACTTC. It specifies CSANRGGPKNIQYF.

This clonotype was counted between two and nine times. This rearrangement joins TRBV5-6 to TRBJ1-2; 11 bases align to TRBD1. V dropped 4 bases and J dropped 8; count of bases not matched to a gene: 7. The CDR3 loop spans 14 amino acids. The germline V gene encodes CDR1 SGHDT and CDR2 YYEEEE. The CDR3: CASSPRTGGWGYTF. In DNA, the CDR3 is TGTGCCAGCAGCCCCCGGACAGGGGGCTGGGGCTACACCTTC.

This clonotype turned up a few times. The V gene is TRBV11-3, the J gene TRBJ2-5, with D unresolved. Trimming removed 0 bases from V and 11 bases from J, with 19 bases in between. The CDR3 loop spans 15 amino acids. Looked up from germline, CDR1 is SGHNT and CDR2 is YENEEA. CDR3 amino acids: CASSLERTGYNEQYF. Here the CDR3 DNA reads TGTGCCAGCAGCTTAGAGCGTACCGGGTACAATGAGCAGTACTTC.

This clonotype showed up just a few times. The chain employs TRBV2 and TRBJ2-5; 7 nucleotides line up with TRBD2. Germline V gives CDR1 SNHLY, CDR2 FYNNEI. Unmatched junction bases numbered 7, after V lost 3 bases and J lost 3 bases. This CDR3 region has 15 residues. The CDR3 reads CASSDGQLAKETQYF. In nucleotides, the CDR3 is TGTGCCAGCAGTGATGGACAACTAGCGAAAGAGACCCAGTACTTC.